The TCR beta chain described here comes from a study of blood T cell repertoires in COVID-19. Study-wide background: Spain, Italy and the United States supplied samples that represented acute and convalescent COVID-19. Sources were T cells, B-cell-depleted T cells, or PBMCs; the material itself was cDNA or gDNA.

In the original workflow: Cell counts per sample came from amplifying reference gene primers. Data came from immunoSEQ multiplex PCR; TCRdb stores just in-frame clones and leaves some out. V and J calls plus clone size are reproduced from that table; the DNA served to infer D and trimming. The sample lists about 47,000 clones, approximately 78% occurring once. Germline CDR1 MDHEN, CDR2 SYDVKM. The CDR3 contains 14 residues. The trim removed 5 bases at V and 8 bases at J, leaving 9 bases unmatched. The sequenced material came from peripheral blood. This chain connects TRBV28 to TRBJ1-1; TRBD1 aligns across 9 bases. The source is a human donor with acute or convalescent COVID-19. The donor label of this sample is uncertain. The CDR3 DNA is TGTGCCAGCAGTCCCCATGACAGGGGGGAGGAAGCTTTCTTT. Its protein is CASSPHDRGEEAFF.